This TCR beta chain came from a study of neurological immune-mediated disorders. Unsorted libraries used 2 million PBMCs kept at -80 degrees C. General study points: The expanded clones of different subjects shared no CDR3 amino acid sequences (suggesting private repertoires in all groups).

This clonotype was counted only a few times. Its antigen is unknown. The V and J ends lost 0 bases and 0 bases respectively, with 7 bases between them. The CDR3 covers 15 residues. The germline V gene encodes CDR1 SGHTA and CDR2 FQGNSA. Using its own MiXCR run on the 5' RACE reads, TCRdb lists one record per CDR3 protein. The sample consists of about 46,000 distinct CDR3 sequences, around 4% of them appearing once. The sequence came from a woman in her sixties or seventies with multiple sclerosis. V usage is TRBV7-2 and J usage is TRBJ2-3; the D gene could be TRBD1 or TRBD2 (5 bases each). The specimen sequenced was PBMCs. CDR3 amino acids: CASSLAGESTDTQYF. The DNA of the CDR3 is TGTGCCAGCAGCTTAGCGGGGGAAAGCACAGATACGCAGTATTTT. The variable domain in full, with the rest retrieved from reference TRBV7-2 and TRBJ2-3, is GAGVSQSPSNKVTEKGKDVELRCDPISGHTALYWYRQSLGQGLEFLIYFQGNSAPDKSGLPSDRFSAERTGGSVSTLTIQRTQQEDSAVYLCASSLAGESTDTQYFGPGTRLTVL.